This is a list of T cell receptor beta chains from one sample in a study of OX40 agonist ivuxolimab in advanced cancers. Here immunoSEQ multiplex PCR was the method, and the copy in TCRdb shows in-frame clones only, minus some. This repertoire shows roughly 80,000 clones, around 90% found once; its top ten account for less than 2%. The material sequenced was CD4+ or CD8+ T cells sorted from blood, taken in a trial of the OX40 agonist ivuxolimab. The receptor source for this set is an adult with an advanced solid tumor such as melanoma, head and neck, liver or kidney cancer. CDR3s include the opening cysteine and the closing phenylalanine or tryptophan. D genes are given only for firm matches. Size is stated for part of the rows, as once, few or many counts, or as a class when the clone is expanded.

abundance	v_gene	d_gene	j_gene	CDR3aa	CDR3nt
medium-sized	TRBV9	TRBD2	TRBJ2-2	CASSARSGSGGELFF	TGTGCCAGCAGCGCCCGTAGCGGGAGCGGCGGGGAGCTGTTTTTT
-	TRBV5-8	TRBD1	TRBJ2-1	CASRSVTGRNEQFF	TGTGCCAGCAGATCTGTGACAGGGCGCAATGAGCAGTTCTTC
-	TRBV25-1	-	TRBJ2-5	CASSDWETQYF	TGTGCCAGCAGTGATTGGGAGACCCAGTACTTC
-	TRBV5-6	-	TRBJ2-6	CASSSGPSSGANVLTF	TGTGCCAGCAGCAGCGGACCGAGCTCTGGGGCCAACGTCCTGACTTTC
-	TRBV5-1	-	TRBJ2-2	CASSRTSENTGELFF	TGCGCCAGCAGCAGGACCAGCGAGAACACCGGGGAGCTGTTTTTT
-	TRBV11-2	-	TRBJ2-7	CASSLEALSYEQYF	TGTGCCAGCAGCTTAGAGGCATTGAGCTACGAGCAGTACTTC
-	TRBV2	-	TRBJ1-2	CASSEQTVLYGYTF	TGTGCCAGCAGTGAACAGACAGTCCTTTATGGCTACACCTTC
-	TRBV5-6	-	TRBJ2-7	CASSLGPSAYEQYF	TGTGCCAGCAGCTTGGGTCCGAGTGCCTACGAGCAGTACTTC
-	TRBV11-2	TRBD2	TRBJ2-7	CASSPRASGGSWQYF	TGTGCCAGCAGCCCTAGGGCTAGCGGGGGGTCCTGGCAGTACTTC
-	TRBV5-1	-	TRBJ1-4	CASRRRGDNEKLFF	TGCGCCAGCCGTCGGAGGGGGGATAATGAAAAACTGTTTTTT
-	TRBV6-5	-	TRBJ1-6	CASSNREGLNSPLHF	TGTGCCAGCAGTAACAGAGAAGGACTTAATTCACCCCTCCACTTT
few	TRBV27	-	TRBJ1-6	CASSIGTGGSPLHF	TGTGCCAGCAGTATTGGGACGGGGGGCTCACCCCTCCACTTT
-	TRBV18	-	TRBJ2-5	CASSPGTTTSQETQYF	TGTGCCAGCTCACCAGGTACGACAACCTCTCAAGAGACCCAGTACTTC
few	TRBV9	-	TRBJ2-7	CASSAGDSHEQYF	TGTGCCAGCAGCGCCGGAGATTCCCACGAGCAGTACTTC
-	TRBV9	-	TRBJ1-2	CASSAQVTVHQNYGYTF	TGTGCCAGCAGCGCCCAAGTTACAGTTCACCAAAACTATGGCTACACCTTC
-	TRBV7-2	TRBD2	TRBJ2-5	CASSPLGGFSETQYF	TGTGCCAGCAGCCCCCTCGGGGGGTTCAGCGAGACCCAGTACTTC
-	TRBV11-2	-	TRBJ2-7	CASSAGTGDPYEQYF	TGTGCCAGCAGCGCCGGCACGGGGGATCCTTACGAGCAGTACTTC
-	TRBV5-6	-	TRBJ1-2	CASSLPGRPLGYGYTF	TGTGCCAGCAGCTTGCCGGGACGGCCTTTAGGCTATGGCTACACCTTC
-	TRBV6-5	-	TRBJ2-7	CASSYLSTGSEQYF	TGTGCCAGCAGTTACCTTTCGACCGGGTCCGAGCAGTACTTC
few	TRBV5-6	-	TRBJ1-2	CASSPRPDGYTF	TGTGCCAGCAGCCCCCGGCCGGATGGCTACACCTTC
-	TRBV19	-	TRBJ1-1	CASSGSKNTEAFF	TGTGCCAGTAGTGGATCCAAGAACACTGAAGCTTTCTTT
-	TRBV28	-	TRBJ1-2	CASSLAGNYGYTF	TGTGCCAGCAGTTTAGCAGGGAATTATGGCTACACCTTC
-	TRBV6-5	-	TRBJ2-1	CASSWSRNNEQFF	TGTGCCAGCAGTTGGTCGAGGAACAATGAGCAGTTCTTC
-	TRBV7-2	TRBD2	TRBJ2-1	CASSPSGVYNEQFF	TGTGCCAGCAGCCCGAGCGGGGTCTACAATGAGCAGTTCTTC
few	TRBV5-4	-	TRBJ2-1	CASSFYSAAYNEQFF	TGTGCCAGCAGCTTTTATAGCGCGGCCTACAATGAGCAGTTCTTC
once	TRBV5-5	TRBD1	TRBJ2-7	CASSLPGQGSYEQYF	TGTGCCAGCAGCCTTCCCGGACAGGGGTCCTACGAGCAGTACTTC
-	TRBV19	-	TRBJ2-5	CASKAVLGGTQYF	TGTGCCAGTAAGGCAGTCCTGGGTGGGACCCAGTACTTC
-	TRBV10-2	TRBD1	TRBJ1-5	CASSTGAGQPQHF	TGCGCCAGCAGTACAGGGGCGGGTCAGCCCCAGCATTTT
-	TRBV6-4	-	TRBJ2-6	CASRSDSGANVLTF	TGTGCCAGCAGAAGCGACTCTGGGGCCAACGTCCTGACTTTC
-	TRBV10-3	-	TRBJ2-5	CAISRGQETQYF	TGTGCCATCAGCAGGGGTCAAGAGACCCAGTACTTC
-	TRBV5-6	-	TRBJ1-2	CASSLGVEGDYGYTF	TGTGCCAGCAGCTTGGGGGTCGAGGGGGACTATGGCTACACCTTC
-	TRBV18	-	TRBJ1-1	CASSRTEANEAFF	TGTGCCAGCTCACGTACAGAGGCGAATGAAGCTTTCTTT
-	TRBV5-8	-	TRBJ1-4	CASSLGVGLGEKLFF	TGTGCCAGCAGCTTGGGGGTTGGCCTCGGGGAGAAACTGTTTTTT
-	TRBV7-9	-	TRBJ1-2	CASSREVNYGYTF	TGTGCCAGCAGCAGGGAGGTTAACTATGGCTACACCTTC
-	TRBV7-2	-	TRBJ2-7	CASSSRYGQYF	TGTGCCAGCAGCTCGCGTTACGGGCAGTACTTC
-	TRBV7-2	-	TRBJ1-2	CASSLQGRGYTF	TGTGCCAGCAGCCTTCAGGGGAGAGGCTACACCTTC
once	TRBV7-8	-	TRBJ1-1	CASSLAEAGDTEAFF	TGTGCCAGCAGCTTAGCTGAGGCAGGGGACACTGAAGCTTTCTTT
-	TRBV19	TRBD1	TRBJ1-1	CASSLTGMNTEAFF	TGTGCCAGTAGTCTGACAGGGATGAACACTGAAGCTTTCTTT
-	TRBV6-1	-	TRBJ2-2	CASSLSNTGELFF	TGTGCCAGCAGTCTCTCGAACACCGGGGAGCTGTTTTTT
-	TRBV4-2	-	TRBJ2-7	CASSPNPHGEQYF	TGTGCCAGCAGCCCTAACCCGCACGGCGAGCAGTACTTC
-	TRBV29-1	TRBD1	TRBJ2-3	CSADRTGGTDTQYF	TGCAGCGCAGATAGGACAGGGGGCACAGATACGCAGTATTTT
-	TRBV7-2	TRBD2	TRBJ2-5	CASSLTSGIRETQYF	TGTGCCAGCAGCTTGACTAGCGGGATTAGGGAGACCCAGTACTTC
-	TRBV6-4	TRBD2	TRBJ2-3	CASSDDDSGTSGGDTQYF	TGTGCCAGCAGTGACGACGATAGCGGGACTAGCGGGGGAGATACGCAGTATTTT